The 22 T cell receptor beta chains in this list originate from one sample, sequenced in a study of PD-1 blockade in classical Hodgkin lymphoma. Every patient was affected by relapse after autologous stem cell transplantation, while exposure to brentuximab vedotin was not uniform. Magnetic negative selection served to purify CD4+ T cells out of PBMCs that had been thawed. TCRdb keeps only in-frame clones here, not all; method: immunoSEQ multiplex PCR. The sample consists of 30,000 or so clones, about nine tenths of them appearing once. Sample: CD4+ T cells from blood, taken at baseline. Receptors were obtained from a human donor with classical Hodgkin lymphoma.

The chain combines TRBV5-1 with TRBJ2-5; TRBD1 agrees at 7 bases. The DNA end is a closer match to TRBJ2-7, so the J assignment may be wrong. Germline V gene sequence: CDR1 SGHRS, CDR2 YFSETQ. The CDR3 extends over 14 amino acids. CDR3 bases: TGCGCCAGCAGCTTAGACAGGGCTCGCTACGAGCAGTACTTC. Amino acid sequence: CASSLDRARYEQYF.

This chain uses TRBV7-9 with TRBJ2-7; perhaps TRBD1 as D (6 bases). This CDR3 comprises 12 residues. Trimming took off 4 bases at V and 6 bases at J, with 10 bases between the two ends. Germline CDR1 SEHNR, CDR2 FQNEAQ (reference sequence). The CDR3 is CASSSGDLEQYF. CDR3 nucleotide sequence: TGTGCCAGCAGCTCAGGGGATCTCGAGCAGTACTTC.

This clone was seen just once. This chain joins TRBV6-5 and TRBJ1-4; no definite D call. The CDR3 totals 11 residues. V dropped 8 bases and J dropped 10 bases, with 11 bases sitting between them. The V gene's germline CDR1 is MNHEY and CDR2 SVGAGI. The CDR3 here is CASGRRGKLFF. In DNA form, the CDR3 reads TGTGCCAGCGGGCGACGAGGAAAACTGTTTTTT.

The J gene is TRBJ1-1, the V gene TRBV18, with D hard to call. CDR1 is KGHSH, CDR2 LQKENI, per germline. The CDR3 covers 13 residues. The germline V and J ends were trimmed by 3 bases and 3 bases, with 8 bases remaining between them. The CDR3 protein is CASSPEGDTEAFF. The CDR3 DNA reads as TGTGCCAGCTCACCGGAGGGTGACACTGAAGCTTTCTTT.

The genes are TRBV19 and TRBJ2-7; a weak D match, TRBD2 (5 bases). The germline V gene encodes CDR1 LNHDA and CDR2 SQIVND (reference sequence). V lost 3 bases, J lost 1 base, and 10 bases lay in between. The CDR3 is made up of 14 amino acids. CDR3 loop: CASSIGERSYEQYF. The CDR3 DNA sequence: TGTGCCAGTAGTATCGGGGAGAGGTCCTACGAGCAGTACTTC.

This clone was recorded only once. The V and J genes are TRBV28 and TRBJ1-1, with D hard to call. Germline V gene sequence: CDR1 MDHEN, CDR2 SYDVKM. The CDR3 covers 13 residues. V lost 1 base and J 2 bases, leaving 5 bases between the germline ends. CDR3 in amino acids: CASSLSFNTEAFF. Here the CDR3 DNA reads TGTGCCAGCAGTTTATCTTTTAACACTGAAGCTTTCTTT.

The V call is TRBV7-6, the J call TRBJ2-3; possibly TRBD2 for D (6 bases). V gave up 5 bases and J gave up 0 bases, with 12 bases separating them. The CDR3 has 15 amino acids. Germline-derived CDR1 and CDR2 are SGHVS and FNYEAQ. In nucleotides, the CDR3 is TGTGCCAGCAGCCTTGGGACTCCTAGCACAGATACGCAGTATTTT. This encodes CASSLGTPSTDTQYF.

CDR3 residues: CASRRDRSLEQYF. The CDR3 coding sequence is TGCGCCAGCAGACGGGACAGGAGCTTAGAGCAGTACTTC. The genes are TRBV5-1 and TRBJ2-7, with TRBD1 identical over 8 bases. Germline CDR1 SGHRS, CDR2 YFSETQ. V trimming: 5 bases; J trimming: 7 bases; junction bases outside the gene matches: 8. The CDR3 sequence is 13 residues long. Complete variable domain (other parts from reference TRBV5-1 and TRBJ2-7): KAGVTQTPRYLIKTRGQQVTLSCSPISGHRSVSWYQQTPGQGLQFLFEYFSETQRNKGNFPGRFSGRQFSNSRSEMNVSTLELGDSALYLCASRRDRSLEQYFGPGTRLTVT.

V is TRBV18 and J is TRBJ2-1; D gene ambiguous. Trimming stripped 4 bases from V and 3 bases from J, with 1 base between. Germline CDR1 KGHSH, CDR2 LQKENI. This CDR3 spans 11 amino acids. The CDR3 nucleotides are TGTGCCAGCTCACTCTACAATGAGCAGTTCTTC. This sequence encodes CASSLYNEQFF.

The chain employs TRBV5-6 and TRBJ1-2; D might be TRBD1 (6 bases). CDR1 is SGHDT, CDR2 YYEEEE, per germline. The length of the CDR3 is 15 residues. Trimming shortened V by 4 bases and J by 3 bases, and 16 bases separated the two germline ends. Here the CDR3 reads CASSAVQGLHYGYTF. The CDR3 DNA follows: TGTGCCAGCAGCGCAGTACAGGGTCTCCACTATGGCTACACCTTC. The whole variable domain, remainder taken from reference TRBV5-6 and TRBJ1-2, is DAGVTQSPTHLIKTRGQQVTLRCSPKSGHDTVSWYQQALGQGPQFIFQYYEEEERQRGNFPDRFSGHQFPNYSSELNVNALLLGDSALYLCASSAVQGLHYGYTFGSGTRLTVV.

The chain has TRBV6-5 and TRBJ2-7; 9 bases are a match to TRBD1. J lost 2 bases, V lost 6 bases, and 8 bases had no gene match. The CDR3 runs to 15 residues. The germline gives CDR1 MNHEY, CDR2 SVGAGI. In DNA form, the CDR3 reads TGTGCCAGCAGAGGGGGCCGGGACAGGGCCTACGAGCAGTACTTC. Its translation is CASRGGRDRAYEQYF.

The J gene is TRBJ2-3, the V gene TRBV28, with a weak D call TRBD2 (5 bases). Germline V CDR1 and CDR2: MDHEN, SYDVKM. The CDR3 is 14 residues long. V dropped 0 bases and J dropped 4 bases, with 8 bases sitting between them. The CDR3 DNA follows: TGTGCCAGCAGTTTATGGGCACTAGCAGATACGCAGTATTTT. Encoded protein: CASSLWALADTQYF.

The CDR3 sequence is CASSYLGDRSTDTQYF. The CDR3 DNA sequence: TGTGCCAGCAGTTACTTGGGGGACAGAAGCACAGATACGCAGTATTTT. The V and J genes are TRBV6-5 and TRBJ2-3, with TRBD1 identical over 7 bases. Trimming at V came to 1 base and at J to 0 bases, leaving 4 bases not matched to a gene. Germline loops: CDR1 MNHEY, CDR2 SVGAGI. The CDR3 runs 16 residues.

The chain uses TRBV19 and TRBJ1-4, with 11 bases lining up with TRBD1. CDR1 and CDR2 from the germline V gene are LNHDA and SQIVND (reference sequence). The CDR3 length is 17 residues. Trimming took 4 bases from V and 0 from J; bases not matched to a gene: 4. CDR3 sequence (DNA): TGTGCCAGTAGTACCCCGGGACAGGGGGCAACTAATGAAAAACTGTTTTTT. This translates into CASSTPGQGATNEKLFF.

The V call is TRBV30, the J call TRBJ2-7, with D possibly TRBD2 on 7 matching bases. CDR1 and CDR2 (germline): GTSNPN, SVGIG (reference sequence). The V end lost 0 bases, the J end lost 5 bases, and 17 bases lay between the germline ends. The CDR3 has 15 residues. The CDR3 DNA reads as TGTGCCTGGAGTGTACGGCGGGGGCCAGGGGACGAGCAGTACTTC. Translation gives CAWSVRRGPGDEQYF. Full variable domain (missing parts from reference TRBV30 and TRBJ2-7): SQTIHQWPATLVQPVGSPLSLECTVEGTSNPNLYWYRQAAGRGLQLLFYSVGIGQISSEVPQNLSASRPQDRQFILSSKKLLLSDSGFYLCAWSVRRGPGDEQYFGPGTRLTVT.

The V and J genes are TRBV10-2 and TRBJ2-3, with D possibly matching TRBD2 (6 bases). V was trimmed by 5 bases and J by 2 bases, leaving 20 bases between them. The CDR3 sequence is 17 residues long. In germline, CDR1 is WSHSY, CDR2 SAAADI. The CDR3 is CASSSSGWGEATDTQYF. CDR3 nucleotide sequence: TGCGCCAGCAGTTCTTCAGGATGGGGGGAGGCCACAGATACGCAGTATTTT.

This clone was seen a single time. V usage is TRBV5-5 and J usage is TRBJ1-1; D unresolved. The CDR3 is made up of 16 amino acids. Germline CDR1 is SGHKS and CDR2 is YYEKEE (reference sequence). V dropped 0 bases and J dropped 4 bases, with 16 bases sitting between them. The CDR3 sequence is CASSLDFGVFGTEAFF. As DNA, the CDR3 is TGTGCCAGCAGCTTGGATTTTGGGGTGTTCGGCACTGAAGCTTTCTTT.

The chain employs TRBV7-9 and TRBJ2-3; a weak D match, TRBD1 (7 bases). Trimming took off 0 bases at V and 6 bases at J, with 22 bases between the two ends. The germline CDR1 and CDR2 sequences are SEHNR and FQNEAQ (reference sequence). The length of the CDR3 is 18 residues. CDR3: CASSLAPPGGPHRDTQYF. DNA of the CDR3: TGTGCCAGCAGCTTAGCGCCCCCAGGGGGGCCCCATCGGGATACGCAGTATTTT. Full variable domain (missing parts from reference TRBV7-9 and TRBJ2-3): DTGVSQNPRHKITKRGQNVTFRCDPISEHNRLYWYRQTLGQGPEFLTYFQNEAQLEKSRLLSDRFSAERPKGSFSTLEIQRTEQGDSAMYLCASSLAPPGGPHRDTQYFGPGTRLTVL.

The V call is TRBV6-5, the J call TRBJ1-2; 9 bases are shared with TRBD1. V trimming: 5 bases; J trimming: 5 bases; junction bases outside the gene matches: 6. CDR1 is MNHEY and CDR2 is SVGAGI in the germline V gene. This CDR3 has 14 residues. This CDR3 is CASSVTGGSYGYTF. The DNA of the CDR3 is TGTGCCAGCAGTGTTACAGGGGGCAGTTATGGCTACACCTTC.

V and J are TRBV10-3 and TRBJ2-3; 8 bases match TRBD2. The CDR3 consists of 15 residues. V shed 5 bases and J 2 bases; nucleotides not matched to a gene: 6. Looked up from germline, CDR1 is ENHRY and CDR2 is SYGVKD. CDR3 nucleotide sequence: TGTGCCATCAGTTTACTAGCGGCGTACACAGATACGCAGTATTTT. Translating it yields CAISLLAAYTDTQYF.

This sequence joins TRBV29-1 and TRBJ1-1; D may be TRBD1 (6 bases). CDR1 is SQVTM and CDR2 is ANQGSEA in the germline V gene. The CDR3 has 13 residues. The V end was cut by 3 bases, the J end by 10 bases, with 18 bases between. CDR3 sequence (DNA): TGCAGCGTTGATGCGACCTGGGGGCCCCCAGCTTTCTTT. Its translation: CSVDATWGPPAFF.

The genes are TRBV5-4 and TRBJ2-1; 8 bases fit TRBD2. With V trimmed by 4 bases and J by 3 bases, 6 bases remained unmatched. This CDR3 comprises 15 residues. Germline loops: CDR1 SGHNT, CDR2 YYREEE (reference sequence). CDR3 region: CASSRTGLGYNEQFF. The CDR3 bases are TGTGCCAGCAGCCGAACGGGACTAGGCTACAATGAGCAGTTCTTC.